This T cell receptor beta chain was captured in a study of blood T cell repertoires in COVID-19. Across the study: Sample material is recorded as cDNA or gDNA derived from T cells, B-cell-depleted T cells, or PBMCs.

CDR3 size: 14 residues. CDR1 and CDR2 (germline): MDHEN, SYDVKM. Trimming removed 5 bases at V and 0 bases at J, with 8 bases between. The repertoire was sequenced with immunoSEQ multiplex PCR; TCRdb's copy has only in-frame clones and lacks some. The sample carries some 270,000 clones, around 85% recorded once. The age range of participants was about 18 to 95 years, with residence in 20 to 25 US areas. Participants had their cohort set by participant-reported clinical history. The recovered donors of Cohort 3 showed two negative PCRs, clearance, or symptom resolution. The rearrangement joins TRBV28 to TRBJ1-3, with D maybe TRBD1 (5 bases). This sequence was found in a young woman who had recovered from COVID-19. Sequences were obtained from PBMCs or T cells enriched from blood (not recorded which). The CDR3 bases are TGTGCCAGCAGTCTGACAGTCTCTGGAAACACCATATATTTT. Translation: CASSLTVSGNTIYF.